The 9 T cell receptor beta chains in this list originate from one sample, sequenced in a study of T cell repertoires in cytomegalovirus infection. TCRdb reanalysed the reads using MiXCR and keeps one entry per CDR3 protein. The table lists roughly 87,000 distinct CDR3 sequences, approximately 32% of them singletons. These receptors have no identified antigens. The material sequenced was CD8+ T cells from cultured PBMCs, taken from culture after CMV antigen stimulation. Source of these receptors: a human donor in good health (CMV status not recorded). Some clones in this sample may be carry-over from other donors' samples.

This clonotype was picked up many times. CDR3 region: CASQTGTENQPQHF. The CDR3 bases are TGTGCCAGTCAAACCGGGACAGAGAATCAGCCCCAGCATTTT. This chain uses TRBV19 with TRBJ1-5; 7 nucleotides agree with TRBD1. CDR3 length: 14 residues. J lost 4 bases, V lost 8 bases, and 8 bases had no gene match. CDR1 is LNHDA, CDR2 SQIVND, per germline (reference sequence).

J is TRBJ2-2 and V is TRBV4-1; unclear D gene. The germline gives CDR1 MGHRA, CDR2 YSYEKL. This CDR3 has 15 amino acids. The germline V and J ends were trimmed by 4 bases and 5 bases, with 14 bases remaining between them. CDR3 sequence: CASSLPLRRTGELFF. The CDR3, as DNA: TGCGCCAGCAGCCTGCCCCTACGCCGAACCGGGGAGCTGTTTTTT.

A few counts support this clonotype. The chain employs TRBV20-1 and TRBJ2-3, with 7 bases lining up with TRBD2. The CDR3 totals 15 residues. V trimming: 5 bases; J trimming: 0 bases; junction bases outside the gene matches: 8. Germline V CDR1 and CDR2: DFQATT, SNEGSKA (reference sequence). The CDR3 sequence: CSAYDGGSSTDTQYF. The CDR3 DNA sequence: TGCAGTGCTTACGATGGCGGGAGTAGCACAGATACGCAGTATTTT.

This rearrangement joins TRBV20-1 to TRBJ1-2, with unresolved D. V was pared by 1 base and J by 4 bases, with 1 base between. CDR3 size: 10 residues. The germline V gene encodes CDR1 DFQATT and CDR2 SNEGSKA (reference sequence). CDR3 DNA: TGCAGTGCTAGAGGCTATGGCTACACCTTC. Its protein is CSARGYGYTF.

The rearrangement uses TRBV20-1 and TRBJ1-1; no clear D gene. With 0 bases removed from V and 1 base from J, the gap between germline ends came to 6 bases. The CDR3 covers 13 residues. Germline lookup yields CDR1 DFQATT and CDR2 SNEGSKA (reference sequence). The chain's CDR3 is CSARDQENTEAFF. The CDR3 region has the DNA TGCAGTGCTAGAGACCAGGAGAACACTGAAGCTTTCTTT.

V usage is TRBV6-5 and J usage is TRBJ1-2; 7 bases agree with TRBD1. J lost 6 bases, V lost 4 bases, and 5 bases had no gene match. The CDR3 is 13 amino acids. Germline CDR1 is MNHEY and CDR2 is SVGAGI. The CDR3 region is CASSSTGWDGYTF. The CDR3 region has the DNA TGTGCCAGCAGTTCGACAGGGTGGGATGGCTACACCTTC.

The V call is TRBV5-1, the J call TRBJ1-4; a weak D match, TRBD1 (6 bases). CDR1 is SGHRS and CDR2 is YFSETQ in the germline V gene. The germline V and J ends were trimmed by 0 bases and 6 bases, with 15 bases remaining between them. This CDR3 spans 16 amino acids. The CDR3 protein is CASSLDSGVLDEKLFF. For the CDR3, the DNA is TGCGCCAGCAGCTTGGATTCAGGGGTTCTCGATGAAAAACTGTTTTTT. The variable domain in full, with the rest retrieved from reference TRBV5-1 and TRBJ1-4, is KAGVTQTPRYLIKTRGQQVTLSCSPISGHRSVSWYQQTPGQGLQFLFEYFSETQRNKGNFPGRFSGRQFSNSRSEMNVSTLELGDSALYLCASSLDSGVLDEKLFFGSGTQLSVL.

This clonotype turned up a few times. The chain recombines TRBV7-8 with TRBJ2-1; D may be TRBD1 (5 bases). The CDR3 has 13 residues. The ends were cut back, 2 bases at V and 8 bases at J, with 10 bases in the middle. CDR1 is SGHVS and CDR2 is FQNEAQ in the germline V gene. This chain's CDR3 is CASSLPGRHEQFF. CDR3 coding DNA: TGTGCCAGCAGCTTACCAGGGCGCCATGAGCAGTTCTTC. Looking up the rest from reference TRBV7-8 and TRBJ2-1 gives the full variable domain: GAGVSQSPRYKVAKRGQDVALRCDPISGHVSLFWYQQALGQGPEFLTYFQNEAQLDKSGLPSDRFFAERPEGSVSTLKIQRTQQEDSAVYLCASSLPGRHEQFFGPGTRLTVL.

The chain recombines TRBV19 with TRBJ1-1; D call uncertain. The germline V gene encodes CDR1 LNHDA and CDR2 SQIVND (reference sequence). Deletions cut 5 bases from V and 1 base from J, with 5 bases between. CDR3 length: 12 residues. CDR3 DNA sequence: TGTGCCAGTAGTTACAGGAACACTGAAGCTTTCTTT. Translating gives CASSYRNTEAFF.